This T cell receptor beta chain was observed in a study of a mutant IDH1 vaccine in newly diagnosed glioma (dated by TCRdb to about 2021). As for the study more broadly: Vaccination was initiated 4-6 weeks after radiotherapy alone, or concurrently with temozolomide cycles in the chemotherapy-containing groups. Of the roughly 33 treated patients, roughly 60% were male and approximately 38% were female, and a mean age of roughly 37 years was recorded. Before enrollment, patients had received standard therapy of radiotherapy alone, temozolomide alone, or radiochemotherapy with temozolomide; most received the combination. The week-35 safety follow-up was designated visit V12, and the week-47 end of study was designated visit V13. Peripheral blood samples were drawn at six visits, namely V03 (baseline), V05, V07, V10, V12 and V13. Longitudinal TCRB deep sequencing was done for some 26 treated patients, wherever samples were available for exploratory analyses.

This clone was found once. The clone's antigen remains unknown. No clone much larger than this one lies a single base away; base qualities are absent. Broader findings and caveats from the paper: Selection of PBMC samples for TCRB deep sequencing was based on availability. It was noted by the authors that analyses of patient blood samples could not be reproduced owing to sample limitations. Pseudoprogression appeared unrelated to alterations in the top peripheral T cell clonotypes detected by TCRB sequencing. Vaccine-induced immune responses across multiple MHC alleles were detected in approximately 93% of patients.

Read against the paper, the sample's time point label means: week 35, safety follow-up. Every vaccine dose consisted of 300 ug of a 20-mer mutant IDH1 peptide in Montanide, administered subcutaneously together with topical imiquimod. Patients received eight vaccinations in weeks 1, 3, 5, 7, 11, 15, 19 and 23, corresponding to visits V03 through V10. Donors had newly diagnosed WHO grade 3 or 4 IDH1-mutant astrocytomas with loss of nuclear ATRX. The samples were drawn from NOA16, a multicentre, single-arm, open-label phase I trial in Germany that tested a mutant IDH1 peptide vaccine in humans for the first time. The DNeasy Blood and Tissue Kit was used to extract genomic DNA from EDTA blood for TCRB sequencing. V and J are truncated by 7 bases and 7 bases respectively, leaving an intervening sequence of 26 bases. The CDR3 numbers 17 residues from cysteine through phenylalanine. Only the CDR3 part of the read is kept: 51 bases, read in frame from the first base. CDR1 and CDR2, looked up from the germline V gene, are MGHDK and SYGVNS.

Receptor libraries were prepared by the immunoSEQ multiplex PCR assay. The hsTCRB Kit was used according to the manufacturer's protocol to amplify rearranged TCR beta chain sequences. Sequencing of TCRB libraries was carried out on an Illumina MiSeq. As for the authors' bioinformatics: The proprietary platform of the kit vendor was used for demultiplexing, trimming and gene mapping. Imported from immuneACCESS, the table was reduced by TCRdb to in-frame sequences with V and J called. These copies leave out some clones; in studies compared against another copy, an unresolved V gene accounts for under half, and the cause of the remainder is not known. V and J calls and clone size are as listed in that table; D and trimming were resolved from the DNA. The sample table shows roughly 38,000 clones, and 75% to 90% are seen once. The top ten hold about 1.6% of the sample.

The sequences come from PBMCs, collected from a glioma patient whose treatment included an IDH1 peptide vaccine. The receptor chain draws on TRBV25-1 and TRBJ2-1; the D segment could be TRBD2, given 6 matching bases. The source of this sequence is a middle-aged man with glioma. The CDR3 corresponds to CASTQWGPAGRNNEQFF. The nucleotide sequence reads as follows: TGTGCCAGCACCCAGTGGGGCCCCGCGGGAAGGAATAATGAGCAGTTCTTC.